Presented here are 26 T cell receptor beta chains from one specimen sequenced in a study of molecular identifiers for immune sequencing clone quantification. Each CDR3 protein gets one entry after TCRdb re-called the PCR reads with MiXCR. Among about 320,000 distinct CDR3 sequences listed, about a fifth were seen once. The source material was naive CD8+ T cells from blood, with Jurkat cell RNA spiked in. As to subset: FACS-sorted CD8+CD4-CCR7+CD45RA+ naive T cells. Every receptor here comes from a human donor in good health. Some libraries in this study had Jurkat cell RNA spiked in.

This clonotype was observed many times. V usage is TRBV28 and J usage is TRBJ2-7; tentative D call: TRBD2 (5 bases). The CDR3 contains 14 residues. V was pared by 1 base and J by 4 bases, with 11 bases between. Looked up from germline, CDR1 is MDHEN and CDR2 is SYDVKM. CDR3: CASSLLGRTYEQYF. The CDR3 nucleotides read TGTGCCAGCAGTTTATTGGGCAGGACTTACGAGCAGTACTTC.

This clonotype has at least ten counts. The chain links TRBV29-1 to TRBJ1-1; D gene ambiguous. The CDR3 contains 12 residues. Germline V gene data show CDR1 as SQVTM and CDR2 as ANQGSEA. The V end lost 4 bases, the J end lost 4 bases, and 10 bases lay between the germline ends. The CDR3 is CSVVTTGTEAFF. CDR3 sequence (DNA): TGCAGCGTTGTAACGACGGGCACTGAAGCTTTCTTT.

The J gene is TRBJ2-7, the V gene TRBV5-1; perhaps TRBD1 as D (6 bases). CDR1 is SGHRS and CDR2 is YFSETQ in the germline V gene. Trimming shortened V by 3 bases and J by 5 bases, and 15 bases separated the two germline ends. The CDR3 sequence is 14 residues long. CDR3 bases: TGCGCCAGCAGCTCGACTACAGGGATCAACGAGCAGTACTTC. Amino acid sequence: CASSSTTGINEQYF.

As to this clonotype: A much larger clone sits a single nucleotide away, making a read error possible. J is TRBJ2-2 and V is TRBV7-9, with a possible D match to TRBD1 (6 bases). CDR3 length equals 14 residues. V was cut by 8 bases and J by 7 bases, with 17 bases left in between. CDR1 is SEHNR, CDR2 FQNEAQ, per germline (reference sequence). The CDR3 DNA reads TGTGCCAGCTGCCCGCGGACAGATCTCGGGGAGCTGTTTTTT. It is translated as CASCPRTDLGELFF.

With regard to this clonotype: This may arise from a read error, as a much more abundant clone is one base away. The chain employs TRBV28 and TRBJ1-1; D unresolved. The CDR3 runs to 12 residues. Germline V gene data show CDR1 as MDHEN and CDR2 as SYDVKM. As DNA, the CDR3 is TGTGCCAGCAGTCCCAGACACAATGAAGCTTCCTTT. Protein: CASSPRHNEASF.

This chain links TRBV27 with TRBJ1-4; 7 bases align to TRBD1. With V trimmed by 2 bases and J by 2 bases, 5 bases remained unmatched. Germline CDR1 reads MNHEY; CDR2 reads SMNVEV (reference sequence). The CDR3 has 16 amino acids. The CDR3 here is CASSLQGVVTNEKLFF. CDR3 bases: TGTGCCAGCAGTTTACAGGGGGTGGTTACTAATGAAAAACTGTTTTTT.

The chain recombines TRBV4-3 with TRBJ2-2, with D possibly TRBD2 on 6 matching bases. Per germline, CDR1 LGHNA and CDR2 YSLEER. Trimming removed 1 base at V and 1 base at J, with 10 bases between. The CDR3 is made up of 16 amino acids. CDR3 residues: CASSQAPGENTGELFF. For the CDR3, the DNA is TGCGCCAGCAGCCAAGCTCCGGGGGAGAACACCGGGGAGCTGTTTTTT.

In this sample, this clonotype turned up many times. The V call is TRBV29-1, the J call TRBJ2-3, with 8 positions matching TRBD1. CDR1 is SQVTM and CDR2 is ANQGSEA in the germline V gene. This CDR3 contains 14 residues. Trimming cost V 7 bases and J 2 bases; bases outside gene matches: 8. The CDR3 nucleotides are TGCAGCGGACTAGGGGACAGGCTCACAGATACGCAGTATTTT. Its translation is CSGLGDRLTDTQYF.

The chain carries TRBV6-2 or TRBV6-3 and TRBJ2-3; either TRBD1 or TRBD2 may fit D (5 bases each). This CDR3 is 16 amino acids long. The germline CDR1 and CDR2 sequences are MNHEY and SVGEGT. V was pared by 6 bases and J by 2 bases, with 18 bases between. CDR3 in amino acids: CASSAGALFLTDTQYF. For the CDR3, the DNA is TGTGCCAGCAGCGCCGGGGCCCTTTTTCTCACAGATACGCAGTATTTT.

This clonotype was seen only a few times. This chain joins TRBV2 and TRBJ2-7; the match to TRBD2 covers 9 bases. The germline CDR1 and CDR2 sequences are SNHLY and FYNNEI. The trim removed 4 bases at V and 3 bases at J, leaving 16 bases unmatched. CDR3 length: 18 residues. DNA for the CDR3: TGTGCCAGCAGTGCTTACGGGATAGAGGGACTAGCCATCTACGAGCAGTACTTC. This translates into CASSAYGIEGLAIYEQYF.

In this sample, this clonotype turned up a few times. V usage is TRBV4-3 and J usage is TRBJ2-5, with 10 bases fitting TRBD2. V shed 0 bases, J shed 3 bases, and the junction held 16 bases outside the gene matches. CDR3 length: 20 residues. The germline V gene encodes CDR1 LGHNA and CDR2 YSLEER. CDR3 residues: CASSQELWSSLAGEEETQYF. CDR3 sequence (DNA): TGCGCCAGCAGCCAAGAACTTTGGTCTTCCCTAGCGGGAGAGGAAGAGACCCAGTACTTC.

This clonotype was observed many times. This rearrangement joins TRBV5-6 to TRBJ1-2; D not certain. The CDR3 has 13 residues. Trimming took 0 bases from V and 4 from J, leaving 7 bases between them. CDR1 is SGHDT, CDR2 YYEEEE, per germline. The CDR3 DNA reads TGTGCCAGCAGCTTGGACACCCCCTATGGCTACACCTTC. Protein product: CASSLDTPYGYTF.

This clonotype was recorded a few times. The rearrangement uses TRBV14 and TRBJ2-1; no clear D gene. Germline-derived CDR1 and CDR2 are SGHDN and FVKESK. The germline V and J ends were trimmed by 5 bases and 7 bases, with 15 bases remaining between them. This CDR3 is built from 14 residues. CDR3: CASSSLTWVNEQFF. The CDR3 coding sequence is TGTGCCAGCAGCTCGCTGACTTGGGTTAATGAGCAGTTCTTC.

This clonotype was seen only a few times. The rearrangement joins TRBV7-6 to TRBJ1-5; 8 nucleotides align to TRBD1. The J segment lost 1 base and the V segment lost 5 bases, leaving 7 bases of the junction unmatched. Per germline, CDR1 SGHVS and CDR2 FNYEAQ. The CDR3 spans 16 residues. CDR3 residues: CASSPGGARSNQPQHF. In nucleotides, the CDR3 is TGTGCCAGCAGCCCAGGGGGCGCACGAAGCAATCAGCCCCAGCATTTT.

As concerns this clonotype: A much larger clone differs by one base, so this may be a read error. V is TRBV30 and J is TRBJ2-7, with D perhaps TRBD1 (6 bases). This CDR3 comprises 12 residues. Per germline, CDR1 GTSNPN and CDR2 SVGIG (reference sequence). CDR3 sequence: CARSVAGDEQYF. Here the CDR3 DNA reads TGTGCCCGGAGTGTAGCAGGGGACGAGCAGTACTTC.

This clonotype was counted many times. The rearrangement joins TRBV5-4 to TRBJ2-7; D might be TRBD1 (6 bases). Germline V gene sequence: CDR1 SGHNT, CDR2 YYREEE (reference sequence). Trimming took 6 bases from V and 2 from J, leaving 21 bases between them. CDR3 length equals 16 residues. The CDR3 sequence: CASTIYPGTRTYEQYF. The CDR3, as DNA: TGTGCCAGCACCATTTACCCCGGGACAAGAACCTACGAGCAGTACTTC.

In this sample, this clonotype turned up a few times. CDR3 sequence: CASSPYSGAYEQYF. The CDR3 nucleotides are TGTGCCAGCAGCCCGTATTCGGGAGCGTACGAGCAGTACTTC. This sequence joins TRBV11-2 and TRBJ2-7; D is possibly TRBD2 (6 bases). The V end was cut by 5 bases, the J end by 4 bases, with 15 bases between. There are 14 residues in the CDR3. Germline CDR1 is SGHAT and CDR2 is FQNNGV.

As for this clonotype: A single base separates this from a much larger clone, so it may be a read error. This chain connects TRBV6-6 to TRBJ2-5, with 7 nucleotides matching TRBD2. The CDR3 has 14 amino acids. V shed 11 bases, J shed 1 base, and the junction held 10 bases outside the gene matches. Germline lookup yields CDR1 MNHNY and CDR2 SVGAGI (reference sequence). The CDR3 here is CAGAGELGQETQYF. CDR3 coding DNA: TGTGCCGGCGCGGGAGAGTTGGGCCAAGAGACCCAGTACTTC.

The CDR3 sequence is CAWSVGQGARYEAFF. The DNA of the CDR3 is TGTGCCTGGAGTGTAGGACAGGGGGCGAGATATGAAGCTTTCTTT. The chain is built from TRBV30 and TRBJ1-1; 11 positions agree with TRBD1. The CDR3 sequence is 15 residues long. Germline V gene data show CDR1 as GTSNPN and CDR2 as SVGIG (reference sequence). The trim removed 0 bases at V and 7 bases at J, leaving 7 bases unmatched.

The chain links TRBV4-2 to TRBJ2-7; 11 bases map to TRBD2. J gave up 7 bases and V 2 bases, and 7 bases lay outside the gene matches. This CDR3 spans 15 amino acids. The germline CDR1 and CDR2 sequences are LGHNA and YNFKEQ. CDR3 sequence: CASSQYTGTSGEQYF. CDR3 DNA sequence: TGTGCCAGCAGCCAATACACCGGGACTAGCGGAGAGCAGTACTTC.

This clonotype was seen ten or more times. This chain joins TRBV28 and TRBJ2-1, with D unclear. V shed 7 bases and J shed 0 bases, with 16 bases lying between them. Germline CDR1 MDHEN, CDR2 SYDVKM. The CDR3 has 16 residues. This chain's CDR3 is CASNLRTVSSYNEQFF. The CDR3, as DNA: TGTGCCAGCAATCTCAGGACGGTGAGCTCCTACAATGAGCAGTTCTTC.

This clonotype was seen repeatedly, ten times or more. The chain recombines TRBV4-1 with TRBJ1-1, with a possible D match to TRBD1 (6 bases). Germline assignment: CDR1 MGHRA and CDR2 YSYEKL. There are 14 residues in the CDR3. The V and J ends lost 4 bases and 1 base respectively, with 10 bases between them. The CDR3 loop reads CASSPMTGNTEAFF. Written as DNA, the CDR3 is TGCGCCAGCAGCCCAATGACAGGGAACACTGAAGCTTTCTTT.

The rearrangement links TRBV20-1 to TRBJ1-1; D remains ambiguous. This CDR3 is built from 14 residues. The germline CDR1 and CDR2 sequences are DFQATT and SNEGSKA (reference sequence). V lost 4 bases and J lost 1, with 13 bases in between. The CDR3 DNA sequence: TGCAGTGCTAATCCCCCGGCAGGGAACACTGAAGCTTTCTTT. This encodes CSANPPAGNTEAFF.

This clonotype came up many times. The chain is built from TRBV29-1 and TRBJ2-7, with 9 bases that match TRBD2. The CDR3 is 14 amino acids. Germline assignment: CDR1 SQVTM and CDR2 ANQGSEA. With V trimmed by 4 bases and J by 4 bases, 8 bases remained unmatched. The CDR3 protein is CSVVVREGYYEQYF. The DNA of the CDR3 is TGCAGCGTTGTCGTGCGGGAGGGTTATTACGAGCAGTACTTC.

This clonotype was seen repeatedly, ten times or more. V and J are TRBV14 and TRBJ2-5; 8 bases match TRBD2. The ends lost 2 bases at V and 0 bases at J; junction bases unmatched: 11. The CDR3 runs 18 residues. Germline loops: CDR1 SGHDN, CDR2 FVKESK. CDR3 in DNA: TGTGCCAGCAGCCAAATAAATTTACCGGGAGGGTACCAAGAGACCCAGTACTTC. Translated, it gives CASSQINLPGGYQETQYF.

This clonotype was counted at least ten times. The CDR3 DNA reads TGCGCCAGCAGCTTGCCGGGGCCACTACCAGATACGCAGTATTTT. Translation: CASSLPGPLPDTQYF. This chain links TRBV5-1 with TRBJ2-3; the D gene could be TRBD1 or TRBD2 (5 bases each). Trimming stripped 1 base from V and 4 bases from J, with 13 bases between. This CDR3 contains 15 residues. CDR1 and CDR2 (germline): SGHRS, YFSETQ.